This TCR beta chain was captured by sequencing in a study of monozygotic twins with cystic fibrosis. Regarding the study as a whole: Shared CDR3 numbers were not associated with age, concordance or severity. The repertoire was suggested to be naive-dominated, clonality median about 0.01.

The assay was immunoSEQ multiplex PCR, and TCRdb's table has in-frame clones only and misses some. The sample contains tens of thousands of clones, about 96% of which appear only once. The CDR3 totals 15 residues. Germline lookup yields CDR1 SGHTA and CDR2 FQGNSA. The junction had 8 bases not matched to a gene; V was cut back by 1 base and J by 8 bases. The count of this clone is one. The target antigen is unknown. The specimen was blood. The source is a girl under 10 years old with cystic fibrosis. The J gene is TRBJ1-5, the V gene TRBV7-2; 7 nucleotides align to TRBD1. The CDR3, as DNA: TGTGCCAGCAGCTTAGATGTGACAGGGAATGAGCCCCAGCATTTT. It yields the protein CASSLDVTGNEPQHF.